The T cell receptor beta chain under discussion was sequenced for a study of CD8 T cells in ankylosing spondylitis. The V gene lost 7 bases and the J gene lost 1 base, with 11 bases spanning the gap. The CDR3 contains 14 residues. This clonotype appeared many times. Its antigen is currently unknown. Quantitative 5'-RACE was performed with molecular barcodes, and it yielded the TCR beta libraries. TCRdb reprocessed the 5' RACE reads with MiXCR, giving one entry per CDR3 protein. The sample consists of about 240,000 distinct CDR3 sequences, 8.6% of them appearing once. Study results and caveats: A number of the motif variants had already been described in reactive arthritis synovial fluid and blood. Significantly higher representation of disease-linked clones was reported for matched ankylosing spondylitis synovial fluid.

J is TRBJ1-5 and V is TRBV12-3 or TRBV12-4; D ambiguous. Sequenced material: blood, either unsorted or a sorted T cell fraction (not recorded which). This TCR was recovered from a male donor with ankylosing spondylitis or in good health (not recorded which). This CDR3 reads CASNPDPSNQPQHF. The CDR3 bases are TGTGCCAGCAACCCGGATCCAAGCAATCAGCCCCAGCATTTT.